One sample yielded the 15 T cell receptor beta chains listed below, sequenced in a study of shared clonotypes between healthy human individuals. Repertoires were generated with immunoSEQ multiplex PCR, while TCRdb's copy carries only in-frame clones and drops some. The sample consists of about 580,000 clones, about 98% of them appearing once. The naive CD8 population came from CD45RO-negative cells selected for CCR7, without terminally differentiated effector memory CD45RA+ cells. The material sequenced was naive CD8+ T cells sorted from blood. Receptors were obtained from a man aged 25-45 years in good health.

The chain is built from TRBV27 and TRBJ1-2; the D gene is possibly TRBD1 (5 bases). V shed 4 bases and J shed 3 bases, with 12 bases lying between them. This CDR3 is built from 14 residues. CDR1 is MNHEY and CDR2 is SMNVEV in the germline V gene (reference sequence). DNA of the CDR3: TGTGCCAGCAGTTCGCGGGGGAAAGACTATGGCTACACCTTC. Translated: CASSSRGKDYGYTF.

The chain employs TRBV11-2 and TRBJ2-7; 13 bases are a match to TRBD2. V was pared by 1 base and J by 5 bases, with 5 bases of the junction left unmatched. This CDR3 region has 16 residues. Germline V CDR1 and CDR2: SGHAT, FQNNGV. The CDR3 sequence: CASSLVGLAGVNEQYF. Written as DNA, the CDR3 is TGTGCCAGCAGCTTAGTAGGACTAGCGGGAGTTAACGAGCAGTACTTC.

The V and J genes are TRBV29-1 and TRBJ2-2; TRBD1 matches 10 bases. The germline CDR1 and CDR2 sequences are SQVTM and ANQGSEA. Trimming cost V 0 bases and J 6 bases; bases outside gene matches: 4. The CDR3 covers 15 residues. CDR3 in amino acids: CSVEEWDRGAGELFF. The CDR3 nucleotides are TGCAGCGTTGAAGAGTGGGACAGGGGTGCCGGGGAGCTGTTTTTT.

This clone is a singleton in its sample. This chain links TRBV27 with TRBJ1-1; D unresolved. Trimming stripped 10 bases from V and 4 bases from J, with 13 bases between. The length of the CDR3 is 12 residues. CDR1 is MNHEY, CDR2 SMNVEV, per germline (reference sequence). The CDR3 is CATRKGGTEAFF. Here the CDR3 DNA reads TGTGCCACTCGGAAGGGTGGCACTGAAGCTTTCTTT.

J is TRBJ1-1 and V is TRBV11-2; D ambiguous. Germline CDR1 is SGHAT and CDR2 is FQNNGV. CDR3 length: 14 residues. V shed 1 base and J shed 4 bases, with 10 bases lying between them. CDR3 sequence: CASSLGSGVTEAFF. In DNA, the CDR3 is TGTGCCAGCAGCTTAGGATCAGGAGTCACTGAAGCTTTCTTT.

The chain has TRBV5-4 and TRBJ1-1; D might be TRBD1 (5 bases). CDR1 is SGHNT, CDR2 YYREEE, per germline (reference sequence). This CDR3 is built from 14 residues. Between the trimmed V and J ends, which lost 1 base and 11 bases, there was a span of 18 bases. CDR3 sequence (DNA): TGTGCCAGCAGCTTGTTGGGCGGGGACGCGAGCGCTTTCTTT. It specifies CASSLLGGDASAFF.

The chain couples TRBV7-2 to TRBJ2-3; possibly TRBD2 for D (6 bases). Trimming took 4 bases from V and 0 from J, leaving 11 bases between them. CDR3 length equals 15 residues. The V gene's germline CDR1 is SGHTA and CDR2 FQGNSA. The DNA for the CDR3 is TGTGCCAGCAGCTGGCTAGCGTCTAGCACAGATACGCAGTATTTT. Translation gives CASSWLASSTDTQYF.

The chain links TRBV19 to TRBJ1-1; D may be TRBD1 (6 bases). The V end was cut by 9 bases, the J end by 3 bases, with 8 bases between. This CDR3 has 11 amino acids. CDR1 is LNHDA, CDR2 SQIVND, per germline (reference sequence). The CDR3 loop reads CASRGDTEAFF. The CDR3 DNA sequence: TGTGCCAGCAGGGGCGACACTGAAGCTTTCTTT.

The V and J genes are TRBV7-6 and TRBJ2-3; 12 bases agree with TRBD2. The V gene's germline CDR1 is SGHVS and CDR2 FNYEAQ. The CDR3 covers 16 residues. J gave up 8 bases and V 3 bases, and 9 bases lay outside the gene matches. CDR3 sequence (DNA): TGTGCCAGCAGCTTCGGGCGACTAGCGGGAGACCCTACGCAGTATTTT. Translating gives CASSFGRLAGDPTQYF. Full variable domain (remainder filled in from reference TRBV7-6 and TRBJ2-3): GAGVSQSPRYKVTKRGQDVALRCDPISGHVSLYWYRQALGQGPEFLTYFNYEAQQDKSGLPNDRFSAERPEGSISTLTIQRTEQRDSAMYRCASSFGRLAGDPTQYFGPGTRLTVL.

The chain is built from TRBV7-9 and TRBJ2-1, with 9 bases matching TRBD2. Per germline, CDR1 SEHNR and CDR2 FQNEAQ (reference sequence). CDR3 length equals 15 residues. V shed 5 bases and J 8 bases; nucleotides not matched to a gene: 10. CDR3 nucleotide sequence: TGTGCCAGCAGCGGAGGGACTAGCCTTTGGGATGAGCAGTTCTTC. Translation: CASSGGTSLWDEQFF.

This clone was observed once. The rearrangement links TRBV13 to TRBJ2-7; the D gene is possibly TRBD1 (5 bases). Trimming removed 6 bases from V and 0 bases from J, with 18 bases in between. CDR1 is PRHDT and CDR2 is FYEKMQ in the germline V gene (reference sequence). This CDR3 is 16 amino acids long. CDR3 DNA sequence: TGTGCCAGCAGTCCAAGGACACCCGACGTCTCCTACGAGCAGTACTTC. This gives the protein CASSPRTPDVSYEQYF. Based on the CDR3 plus reference TRBV13 and TRBJ2-7, the full variable domain is AAGVIQSPRHLIKEKRETATLKCYPIPRHDTVYWYQQGPGQDPQFLISFYEKMQSDKGSIPDRFSAQQFSDYHSELNMSSLELGDSALYFCASSPRTPDVSYEQYFGPGTRLTVT.

The J gene is TRBJ1-5, the V gene TRBV27, with 7 positions matching TRBD1. V was clipped by 0 bases and J by 6 bases; unmatched bases: 5. CDR1 and CDR2 (germline): MNHEY, SMNVEV (reference sequence). This CDR3 is built from 15 residues. The CDR3 region is CASSLSRGGSQPQHF. In DNA, the CDR3 is TGTGCCAGCAGTTTATCGCGAGGGGGCAGTCAGCCCCAGCATTTT.

The DNA of the CDR3 is TGTGCCAGCAGTTTTGGGGGAAACGAGGCCTACGAGCAGTACTTC. Protein product: CASSFGGNEAYEQYF. This chain joins TRBV27 and TRBJ2-7; the D call may be TRBD1 or TRBD2 (5 bases each). The V end lost 3 bases, the J end lost 2 bases, and 14 bases lay between the germline ends. The germline CDR1 and CDR2 sequences are MNHEY and SMNVEV (reference sequence). There are 15 residues in the CDR3.

With respect to this clone: The sample contains more than one DNA sequence encoding this CDR3. This rearrangement joins TRBV29-1 to TRBJ2-1; possibly TRBD2 for D (6 bases). The germline V and J ends were trimmed by 6 bases and 0 bases, with 9 bases remaining between them. CDR3 length: 13 residues. Germline loops: CDR1 SQVTM, CDR2 ANQGSEA. The CDR3 reads CSVGTVSYNEQFF. In DNA, the CDR3 is TGCAGCGTGGGGACTGTCTCCTACAATGAGCAGTTCTTC.

The chain employs TRBV27 and TRBJ2-1, with 9 bases aligning to TRBD2. The CDR3 has 16 amino acids. J was trimmed by 3 bases and V by 8 bases; bases with no gene match: 11. Germline CDR1 reads MNHEY; CDR2 reads SMNVEV (reference sequence). The CDR3 sequence is CASSPQRTSVYNEQFF. The CDR3 region has the DNA TGTGCCAGCTCACCCCAAAGGACTAGCGTCTACAATGAGCAGTTCTTC.